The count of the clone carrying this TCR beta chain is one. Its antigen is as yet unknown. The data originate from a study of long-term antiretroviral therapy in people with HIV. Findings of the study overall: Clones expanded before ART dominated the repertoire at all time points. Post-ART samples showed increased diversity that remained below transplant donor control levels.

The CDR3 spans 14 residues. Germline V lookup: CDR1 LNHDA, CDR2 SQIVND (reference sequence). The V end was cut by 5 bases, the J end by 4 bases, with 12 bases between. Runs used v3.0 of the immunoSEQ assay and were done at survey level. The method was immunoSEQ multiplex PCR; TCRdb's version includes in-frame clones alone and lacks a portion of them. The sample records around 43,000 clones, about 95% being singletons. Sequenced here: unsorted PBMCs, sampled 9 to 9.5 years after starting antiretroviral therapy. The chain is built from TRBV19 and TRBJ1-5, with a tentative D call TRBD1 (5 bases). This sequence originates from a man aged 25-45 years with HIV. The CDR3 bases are TGTGCCAGTAGTCCCAACAGGTTTAATCAGCCCCAGCATTTT. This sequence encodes CASSPNRFNQPQHF.